The clone carrying this T cell receptor (beta chain) was picked up many times. Its antigen is unknown. This CDR3 is 17 amino acids long. The V gene end was trimmed by 1 base and the J gene end by 3 bases; junction bases not matched to a gene: 7. Germline V gene lookup returns CDR1 KGHDR and CDR2 SFDVKD. This entry belongs to a study of CD8 T cells in ankylosing spondylitis. Broader study findings: Reportedly, disease-linked clones are significantly enriched in ankylosing spondylitis patients' matched synovial fluid. Ankylosing spondylitis blood appeared to carry a characteristic TCR beta motif of roughly 8 highly homologous variants.

By quantitative 5'-RACE with molecular barcodes, the TCR beta libraries were made. One entry per CDR3 protein results from TCRdb running MiXCR on the 5' RACE reads. Of about 220,000 distinct CDR3 sequences detected, around 7.9% appear once; the ten largest clones hold over 12%. This chain uses TRBV24-1 with TRBJ2-3, with 9 bases aligning to TRBD2. This sequence originates from a male donor with ankylosing spondylitis. The sequencing sample was made of blood, either unsorted or a sorted T cell fraction (not recorded which). This CDR3 is CATSDFSGLAETDTQYF. The CDR3 DNA reads TGTGCCACCAGTGATTTTTCGGGACTAGCTGAGACAGATACGCAGTATTTT.